These T cell receptor beta chains were read from a single sample in a study of T-cell memory formation after mild COVID-19. One entry per CDR3 protein, called by TCRdb with MiXCR from the 5' RACE reads. The table lists roughly 580,000 distinct CDR3 sequences, about a sixth of them singletons, with 12% in the top ten. Source material: PBMCs or a T cell subset sorted from them (not recorded which). All receptors derive from an adult woman who had mild COVID-19 (a few samples of this study predate the infection). Cell type and time point are not known. CDR3s include the opening cysteine and the closing phenylalanine or tryptophan. D genes are given only for firm matches. Clone size is given for some rows only: seen once, a few or many times, or a class if the clone is expanded.

d_gene	abundance	j_gene	v_gene	CDR3nt	CDR3aa
NA	NA	TRBJ2-1	TRBV5-6	TGTGCCAGCAGCCCCGACGACAGGAATACCTACAATGAGCAGTTCTTC	CASSPDDRNTYNEQFF
TRBD2	NA	TRBJ2-7	TRBV7-9	TGTGCCAGCAGCGGGGGGACTAGCGGGATCTACGAGCAGTACTTC	CASSGGTSGIYEQYF
NA	few	TRBJ2-6	TRBV6-5	TGTGCCAGCAGACCGCCATTGAGAGGGGCCAACGTCCTGACTTTC	CASRPPLRGANVLTF
NA	NA	TRBJ1-1	TRBV15	TGTGCCACCAGCAGAGAAGGGGCCGGGGGAGGTACTGAAGCTTTCTTT	CATSREGAGGGTEAFF
TRBD2	once	TRBJ2-1	TRBV30	TGTGCCTGGAGCCCCAGCGGGAGGGCCCTCTGGGAGCGGTATCGGAATGAGCAGTTCTTC	CAWSPSGRALWERYRNEQFF
NA	few	TRBJ2-7	TRBV2	TGTGCCAGCAGTGAGCGTCAAGGTATCTCCTACGAGCAGTACTTC	CASSERQGISYEQYF
TRBD2	NA	TRBJ2-7	TRBV6-2/TRBV6-3	TGTGCCAGCAGTTACTCGTTTCGGGAGGCCACCTACGAGCAGTACTTC	CASSYSFREATYEQYF
NA	many	TRBJ2-7	TRBV7-9	TGTGCCAGCAGCTTAGGTCAGGGCTACTACGAGCAGTACTTC	CASSLGQGYYEQYF
TRBD1	NA	TRBJ1-1	TRBV15	TGTGCCACCAGCAGAGAGGTTCGGACAGGGGGCGATTTCTTT	CATSREVRTGGDFF
TRBD1	once	TRBJ2-5	TRBV30	TGTGCCTGGAGGAAGTCAGGGGGACCTACCCGACAAGAGACCCAGTACTTC	CAWRKSGGPTRQETQYF
NA	few	TRBJ2-3	TRBV15	TGTGCCACCAGCAGAGATCGGGATACGCAGTATTTT	CATSRDRDTQYF
NA	few	TRBJ1-1	TRBV7-2	TGTGCCAGCAGCTTTCTCGGAAGGAACACTGAAGCTTTCTTT	CASSFLGRNTEAFF
TRBD2	few	TRBJ2-1	TRBV4-2	TGTGCCAGCAGCCAAGCCACTAGCGGGGGGCCCGTCAATGAGCAGTTCTTC	CASSQATSGGPVNEQFF